A selection of T cell receptor beta chains follows, all from one sample in a study of blood T cell repertoires in COVID-19. Data came from immunoSEQ multiplex PCR; TCRdb stores just in-frame clones and leaves some out. The sample shows around 230,000 clones, around 80% of them seen only once. The sample consisted of peripheral blood. The receptors shown here come from a man aged 35 to 55 who had recovered from COVID-19. The CDR3 runs from the conserved cysteine through the conserved F or W. A D gene is named only where the DNA matches it firmly. Part of the rows lack a size; the others show once, few, many or a class for expanded clones.

D,J,size,V,CDR3,DNA
TRBD2,TRBJ2-2,-,TRBV18,CASSPLSGDTGELFF,TGTGCCAGCTCACCACTTAGCGGGGACACCGGGGAGCTGTTTTTT
TRBD2,TRBJ2-3,once,TRBV19,CASSTRLAEGDTQYF,TGTGCCAGTAGTACGAGACTAGCGGAGGGAGATACGCAGTATTTT
-,TRBJ2-1,-,TRBV21-1,CASSGGGGNEQFF,TGTGCCAGCAGCGGGGGAGGGGGCAATGAGCAGTTCTTC
TRBD2,TRBJ2-7,-,TRBV7-8,CASSSLAVSSYEQYF,TGTGCCAGCAGCTCACTAGCGGTGAGCTCCTACGAGCAGTACTTC
-,TRBJ1-4,once,TRBV6-5,CASTRSRAANEKLFF,TGTGCCAGCACCCGGTCGAGGGCTGCTAATGAAAAACTGTTTTTT
-,TRBJ1-1,-,TRBV10-3,CAIDTGEMNTEAFF,TGTGCCATCGATACAGGAGAAATGAACACTGAAGCTTTCTTT
-,TRBJ1-1,-,TRBV18,CASSLGGGNMNTEAFF,TGTGCCAGCTCACTAGGGGGGGGAAACATGAACACTGAAGCTTTCTTT
TRBD2,TRBJ2-1,-,TRBV10-3,CAISEGPGTSGPSSYNEQFF,TGTGCCATCAGTGAGGGCCCGGGGACTAGCGGGCCGAGCTCCTACAATGAGCAGTTCTTC
-,TRBJ2-7,-,TRBV19,CASSIPGRDFHEQYF,TGTGCCAGTAGTATTCCGGGACGGGACTTCCACGAGCAGTACTTC
-,TRBJ1-1,once,TRBV3-1/TRBV3-2,CASSQDQTGVYTEAFF,TGTGCCAGCAGCCAAGATCAGACAGGAGTATACACTGAAGCTTTCTTT
-,TRBJ1-4,-,TRBV30,CAWNPSGVEEKLFF,TGTGCCTGGAATCCTTCAGGGGTAGAGGAAAAACTGTTTTTT
TRBD1,TRBJ2-7,-,TRBV10-3,CAIGGQGGHEQYF,TGTGCCATCGGTGGACAGGGGGGCCACGAGCAGTACTTC
-,TRBJ1-2,-,TRBV7-2,CASSARTGSHYGYTF,TGTGCCAGCAGCGCGAGAACAGGGAGCCACTATGGCTACACCTTC
TRBD2,TRBJ2-6,-,TRBV15,CATSRARAGVVSSAGANVLTF,TGTGCCACCAGCAGAGCTCGGGCGGGAGTAGTATCTTCGGCTGGGGCCAACGTCCTGACTTTC
-,TRBJ1-6,-,TRBV6-5,CASRNRGGDSPLHF,TGTGCCAGCAGGAACCGGGGAGGAGATTCACCCCTCCACTTT
TRBD1,TRBJ2-7,-,TRBV27,CAGRTGHEQYF,TGTGCCGGCAGGACAGGGCACGAGCAGTACTTC
TRBD2,TRBJ2-7,-,TRBV10-3,CAISDSGASYEQYF,TGTGCCATCAGTGATAGCGGGGCTTCCTACGAGCAGTACTTC
-,TRBJ1-2,few,TRBV11-3,CASSLDRDFAGYTF,TGTGCCAGCAGCTTAGATCGCGACTTTGCCGGCTACACCTTC
TRBD1,TRBJ1-2,-,TRBV6-6,CASKGTGGPSNYGYTF,TGTGCCAGCAAAGGGACAGGGGGCCCCTCTAACTATGGCTACACCTTC
TRBD2,TRBJ2-7,-,TRBV11-2,CASSYSGSPSYEQYF,TGTGCCAGCAGCTATAGCGGGAGTCCTTCCTACGAGCAGTACTTC
-,TRBJ2-7,-,TRBV2,CASGISYEQYF,TGTGCCTCGGGAATCTCCTACGAGCAGTACTTC
TRBD2,TRBJ2-7,-,TRBV7-2,CASSLLAGVGYEQYF,TGTGCCAGCAGCTTACTAGCGGGAGTTGGCTACGAGCAGTACTTC
-,TRBJ1-6,-,TRBV18,CASSPTENSPLHF,TGTGCCAGCTCACCGACGGAGAATTCACCCCTCCACTTT